These 26 T cell receptor beta chains share one sample of origin, sequenced in a study of regulatory T cells in long-lasting Graves disease. Both iRepertoire HTBI primers and Arm-PCR of CDR3 regions were used to build the TCR beta libraries. TCRdb processed the multiplex PCR reads anew with MiXCR; each CDR3 protein has one entry. The repertoire includes more than 300,000 distinct CDR3 sequences, approximately 25% of them detected once, and 25% to 35% sits in the top ten. The time point is: persistent/refractory GD, antithyroid drugs over 5 years with positive TRAb. Extracted RNA from PBMCs served as the source of the TCR library. The sample was peripheral blood mononuclear cells (PBMCs), taken when the disease was refractory, from a patient treated with antithyroid drugs. The receptors were sampled from a woman aged 40 to 49 with Graves disease.

This clonotype was found many times. The CDR3 DNA is TGTGCCAGCAGGGGACTAGCGGGAGGGTACACCGGGGAGCTGTTTTTT. Translated, it gives CASRGLAGGYTGELFF. J is TRBJ2-2 and V is TRBV6-1, with 16 bases identical to TRBD2. Germline V gene data show CDR1 as MNHNS and CDR2 as SASEGT. The trim removed 6 bases at V and 3 bases at J, leaving 1 base unmatched. The CDR3 is 16 residues long.

Concerning this clonotype itself: At one boundary the junction diverges from the germline segment, which might be a read error. The V call is TRBV12-3 or TRBV12-4, the J call TRBJ2-7, with 11 bases that match TRBD1. This CDR3 has 13 residues. CDR3 sequence (DNA): TGTGTCAGCAGTGGACGGACAGGGGGCGGGCAGTACTTC. Residues: CVSSGRTGGGQYF.

Concerning this clonotype: A single base separates this from a much larger clone, so it may be a read error. J is TRBJ1-2 and V is TRBV6-8; 7 positions match TRBD1. The junction had 6 bases not matched to a gene; V was cut back by 6 bases and J by 5 bases. The CDR3 length is 13 residues. Looked up from germline, CDR1 is MNHGY and CDR2 is SAAAGT. The CDR3 DNA reads as TGTGCCAGCAGATACAGGGGCCTTTATGGCTACACCTTC. It codes for CASRYRGLYGYTF.

The chain joins TRBV28 to TRBJ2-7; 11 nucleotides match TRBD2. Germline trimming cut 6 bases from V and 2 bases from J; bases unmatched to any gene: 12. Germline V gene sequence: CDR1 MDHEN, CDR2 SYDVKM. This CDR3 is 17 amino acids long. The CDR3: CASSQQFRLAGPYEQYF. The CDR3 nucleotides are TGTGCCAGCAGCCAACAATTTCGACTAGCGGGGCCCTACGAGCAGTACTTC.

The V call is TRBV27, the J call TRBJ2-3, with 14 positions matching TRBD2. The CDR3 extends over 18 amino acids. V shed 7 bases and J 8 bases; nucleotides not matched to a gene: 17. From germline, CDR1 is MNHEY and CDR2 SMNVEV (reference sequence). The CDR3 loop reads CASTSNTGTSGSMGTQYF. DNA for the CDR3: TGTGCCAGCACCTCAAACACCGGGACTAGCGGGAGTATGGGTACGCAGTATTTT.

The chain combines TRBV20-1 with TRBJ1-1; tentative D call: TRBD1 (5 bases). V dropped 5 bases and J dropped 0 bases, with 16 bases sitting between them. The CDR3 is made up of 15 amino acids. Germline loops: CDR1 DFQATT, CDR2 SNEGSKA (reference sequence). DNA of the CDR3: TGCAGTGCTCGAAGGACGAGACAGTTGAACACTGAAGCTTTCTTT. Translated, it gives CSARRTRQLNTEAFF.

This clonotype was seen ten or more times. V and J are TRBV5-1 and TRBJ1-1; D call uncertain. The CDR3 is 12 amino acids. CDR1 is SGHRS, CDR2 YFSETQ, per germline. Deletions cut 3 bases from V and 6 bases from J, with 9 bases between. Here the CDR3 reads CASSSGIAEAFF. CDR3 coding DNA: TGCGCCAGCAGCTCAGGTATCGCTGAAGCTTTCTTT.

With regard to this clonotype: One end of the junction varies from germline; a read error may be responsible. This rearrangement joins TRBV19 to TRBJ2-5; D may be TRBD1 or TRBD2 (6 bases each). Germline V CDR1 and CDR2: LNHDA, SQIVND (reference sequence). The CDR3 totals 15 residues. This CDR3 is CAGRRAGTPGATQYF. Here the CDR3 DNA reads TGTGCCGGTAGGCGGGCCGGGACACCGGGAGCTACCCAGTACTTC.

This clonotype was found a few times. V and J are TRBV9 and TRBJ2-5; D gene unclear. From germline, CDR1 is SGDLS and CDR2 YYNGEE. With 0 bases removed from V and 4 bases from J, the gap between germline ends came to 10 bases. The CDR3 is 14 amino acids. The CDR3 DNA reads as TGTGCCAGCAGCGTAGCTACCGGGCGAGAGACCCAGTACTTC. It specifies CASSVATGRETQYF.

The V call is TRBV12-3 or TRBV12-4, the J call TRBJ2-1; 12 bases align to TRBD2. This CDR3 is 15 amino acids long. V shed 7 bases and J 7 bases; nucleotides not matched to a gene: 8. Here the CDR3 reads CASTPLGLAGNEQFF. The CDR3 region has the DNA TGTGCCAGCACTCCCTTAGGACTAGCGGGAAATGAGCAGTTCTTC.

The CDR3 region is CASLGQSTGELFF. In nucleotides, the CDR3 is TGTGCCAGCTTGGGACAGAGCACCGGGGAGCTGTTTTTT. The rearrangement links TRBV5-4 to TRBJ2-2; TRBD1 agrees at 7 bases. The CDR3 totals 13 residues. J gave up 4 bases and V 7 bases, and 4 bases lay outside the gene matches. Germline-derived CDR1 and CDR2 are SGHNT and YYREEE (reference sequence).

This clonotype was found many times. The chain combines TRBV11-2 with TRBJ2-7; 7 nucleotides align to TRBD1. CDR3 length: 15 amino acids. Germline values: CDR1 SGHAT, CDR2 FQNNGV. V dropped 0 bases and J dropped 2; count of bases not matched to a gene: 4. The CDR3 loop is CASSLEARGPYEQYF. DNA of the CDR3: TGTGCCAGCAGCTTAGAAGCAAGGGGGCCCTACGAGCAGTACTTC.

The CDR3 bases are TGTGCCACTCTAAGGGACAGAAATTCACCCCTCCACTTT. Its protein is CATLRDRNSPLHF. V and J are TRBV19 and TRBJ1-6; 7 positions agree with TRBD1. This CDR3 has 13 amino acids. Trimming removed 10 bases from V and 7 bases from J; junction bases left unmatched: 7. In germline, CDR1 is LNHDA, CDR2 SQIVND (reference sequence).

This clonotype was counted many times. The chain joins TRBV7-8 to TRBJ1-6, with unresolved D. In germline, CDR1 is SGHVS, CDR2 FQNEAQ. This CDR3 region has 14 residues. V lost 1 base to trimming and J lost 4 bases, with 5 bases between them. The CDR3 is CASSLGGYNSPLHF. Here the CDR3 DNA reads TGTGCCAGCAGCTTAGGGGGATATAATTCACCCCTCCACTTT.

The CDR3 DNA sequence: TGTGCCTGGAGTGCGGACAGGGGGCTCACTGAAGCTTTCTTT. Amino acids: CAWSADRGLTEAFF. The chain links TRBV30 to TRBJ1-1; 11 bases line up with TRBD1. CDR3 length: 14 amino acids. Germline V gene data show CDR1 as GTSNPN and CDR2 as SVGIG (reference sequence). V gave up 1 base and J gave up 4 bases; unmatched junction bases: 2. Full variable domain (remainder filled in from reference TRBV30 and TRBJ1-1): SQTIHQWPATLVQPVGSPLSLECTVEGTSNPNLYWYRQAAGRGLQLLFYSVGIGQISSEVPQNLSASRPQDRQFILSSKKLLLSDSGFYLCAWSADRGLTEAFFGQGTRLTVV.

This clonotype was seen ten or more times. The chain uses TRBV27 and TRBJ2-4; tentatively, D is TRBD1 (7 bases). CDR3 length: 16 amino acids. V gave up 0 bases and J gave up 3 bases, with 12 bases separating them. Germline CDR1 reads MNHEY; CDR2 reads SMNVEV (reference sequence). CDR3 amino acids: CASSLSLQGGKNIQYF. The CDR3 bases are TGTGCCAGCAGTTTATCTCTGCAGGGGGGCAAAAACATTCAGTACTTC.

This clonotype was recorded at least ten times. V usage is TRBV6-1 and J usage is TRBJ2-5; D is ambiguous. CDR3 length: 15 amino acids. V was pared by 7 bases and J by 4 bases, with 19 bases between. CDR1 MNHNS and CDR2 SASEGT come from the germline V gene. The CDR3 coding sequence is TGTGCCAGCACGCGCACACAAACAAACGGAGAGACCCAGTACTTC. Protein: CASTRTQTNGETQYF.

The sample holds a few counts of this clonotype. The CDR3, as DNA: TGTGCCAGCGAACGGGAGGGAAGCACCGGGGAGCTGTTTTTT. As protein: CASEREGSTGELFF. The chain uses TRBV6-1 and TRBJ2-2; 8 bases align to TRBD2. CDR3 length equals 14 residues. The V gene's germline CDR1 is MNHNS and CDR2 SASEGT. Trimming at V came to 8 bases and at J to 4 bases, leaving 6 bases not matched to a gene.

This clonotype appeared a few times. V gene TRBV28 combines with J gene TRBJ1-5; a possible D gene is TRBD1 (6 bases). Germline CDR1 is MDHEN and CDR2 is SYDVKM. With 7 bases removed from V and 6 bases from J, the gap between germline ends came to 16 bases. CDR3 length equals 14 residues. The CDR3 loop reads CASILKGGGQPQHF. CDR3 DNA sequence: TGTGCCAGCATCCTAAAGGGGGGAGGTCAGCCCCAGCATTTT. The full variable domain, in which reference TRBV28 and TRBJ1-5 provide the parts outside the CDR3, is DVKVTQSSRYLVKRTGEKVFLECVQDMDHENMFWYRQDPGLGLRLIYFSYDVKMKEKGDIPEGYSVSREKKERFSLILESASTNQTSMYLCASILKGGGQPQHFGDGTRLSIL.

This clonotype was seen a handful of times. The chain is built from TRBV15 and TRBJ1-4; D not resolved. The V end lost 1 base, the J end lost 6 bases, and 6 bases lay between the germline ends. CDR3 length equals 13 residues. The germline V gene encodes CDR1 LNHNV and CDR2 YYDKDF (reference sequence). The DNA for the CDR3 is TGTGCCACCAGCAGAGTGGTAGATGAAAAACTGTTTTTT. It specifies CATSRVVDEKLFF.

This chain joins TRBV12-3 or TRBV12-4 and TRBJ2-7; a possible D gene is TRBD2 (5 bases). CDR3 length: 14 residues. V shed 5 bases and J shed 12 bases, with 23 bases lying between them. The CDR3 DNA is TGTGCCAGCAGTCCACCCCCTTTTAGGGAGAGGATGTACTTC. It specifies CASSPPPFRERMYF.

This chain links TRBV7-6 with TRBJ1-6, with TRBD1 as a possible D gene (5 bases). Germline loops: CDR1 SGHVS, CDR2 FNYEAQ. The V and J ends lost 2 bases and 6 bases respectively, with 11 bases between them. CDR3 size: 15 residues. The CDR3 sequence: CASSLQGGRNSPLHF. DNA for the CDR3: TGTGCCAGCAGCTTACAGGGAGGACGTAATTCACCCCTCCACTTT.

This chain connects TRBV11-2 to TRBJ2-3; tentative D call: TRBD1 (6 bases). The germline V and J ends were trimmed by 5 bases and 0 bases, with 15 bases remaining between them. This CDR3 is built from 16 residues. CDR1 is SGHAT, CDR2 FQNNGV, per germline. As DNA, the CDR3 is TGTGCCAGCAGCCCTAGGGGGTTGGACAGCACAGATACGCAGTATTTT. It codes for CASSPRGLDSTDTQYF.

The V and J genes are TRBV14 and TRBJ1-2, with D uncertain. This CDR3 region has 13 residues. Germline CDR1 and CDR2: SGHDN and FVKESK. Trimming removed 6 bases at V and 8 bases at J, with 16 bases between. CDR3 residues: CASRPSLRLGYTF. CDR3 sequence (DNA): TGTGCCAGCAGGCCTTCGCTGAGGCTCGGCTACACCTTC.

This chain joins TRBV3-1 and TRBJ2-7; 7 bases line up with TRBD1. Germline CDR1 reads LGHDT; CDR2 reads YNNKEL (reference sequence). V gave up 5 bases and J gave up 5 bases; unmatched junction bases: 9. This CDR3 spans 14 amino acids. CDR3 sequence (DNA): TGTGCCAGCAGCTTCAGCGGACAGGCGGACGAGCAGTACTTC. Translating it yields CASSFSGQADEQYF.

Many counts were recorded for this clonotype. This chain connects TRBV29-1 to TRBJ2-7; D possibly matches TRBD1 or TRBD2 (6 bases each). The CDR3 contains 12 residues. Germline CDR1 is SQVTM and CDR2 is ANQGSEA. Trimming shortened V by 4 bases and J by 4 bases, and 11 bases separated the two germline ends. CDR3 sequence: CSVAGAGYEQYF. The CDR3 nucleotides are TGCAGCGTTGCGGGGGCAGGATACGAGCAGTACTTC.